The T cell receptor beta chain under discussion was sequenced for a study of blood T cell repertoires in COVID-19. CDR3 length: 12 amino acids. V was pared by 4 bases and J by 8 bases, with 2 bases of the junction left unmatched. Original data processing: Amplification with reference gene primers provided the estimates of nucleated cell counts. Profiled with immunoSEQ multiplex PCR; TCRdb holds only in-frame clones, not every one. V and J calls and clone size are those listed in that table; D and trimming were worked out from the DNA. Of approximately 220,000 clones in the sample, almost 90% were seen once. Participants were aged about 18 to 100 years, lived in roughly 25 US areas, and enrolled virtually. Cohort allocation depended upon clinical history that participants reported. Up to 2 weeks before entering the study, exposed participants had met a COVID-19 case.

Sequenced: PBMCs or T cells enriched from blood (not recorded which). This receptor was identified in a man younger than 40 who had been exposed to COVID-19. The V gene is TRBV12-3 or TRBV12-4, the J gene TRBJ1-2, with TRBD1 matching over 9 bases. The CDR3 DNA reads TGTGCCAGCAGTTCCGGGACAGGGGGCTACACCTTC. Translating it yields CASSSGTGGYTF.